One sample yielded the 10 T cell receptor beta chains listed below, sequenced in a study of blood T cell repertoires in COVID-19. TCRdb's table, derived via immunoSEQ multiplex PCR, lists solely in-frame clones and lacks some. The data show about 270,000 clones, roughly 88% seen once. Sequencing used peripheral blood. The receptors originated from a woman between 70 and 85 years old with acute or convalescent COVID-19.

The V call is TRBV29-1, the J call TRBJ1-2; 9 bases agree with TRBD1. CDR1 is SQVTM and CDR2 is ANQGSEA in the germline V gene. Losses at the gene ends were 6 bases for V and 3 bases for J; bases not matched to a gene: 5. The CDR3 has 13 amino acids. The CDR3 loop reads CSVNRGRDYGYTF. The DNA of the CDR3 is TGCAGCGTGAACAGGGGGCGCGACTATGGCTACACCTTC.

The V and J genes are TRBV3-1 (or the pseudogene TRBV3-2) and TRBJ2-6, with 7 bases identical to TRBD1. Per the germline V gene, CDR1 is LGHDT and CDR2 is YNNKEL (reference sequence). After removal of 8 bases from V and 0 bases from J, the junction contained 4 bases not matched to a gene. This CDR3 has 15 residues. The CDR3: CASGDRFSGANVLTF. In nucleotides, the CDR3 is TGTGCCAGCGGGGACAGATTCTCTGGGGCCAACGTCCTGACTTTC.

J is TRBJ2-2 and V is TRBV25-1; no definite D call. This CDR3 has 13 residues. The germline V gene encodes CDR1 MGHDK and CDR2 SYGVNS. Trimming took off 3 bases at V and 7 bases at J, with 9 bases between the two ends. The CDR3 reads CASSDRLHGELFF. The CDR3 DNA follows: TGTGCCAGCAGTGACAGGCTACACGGGGAGCTGTTTTTT.

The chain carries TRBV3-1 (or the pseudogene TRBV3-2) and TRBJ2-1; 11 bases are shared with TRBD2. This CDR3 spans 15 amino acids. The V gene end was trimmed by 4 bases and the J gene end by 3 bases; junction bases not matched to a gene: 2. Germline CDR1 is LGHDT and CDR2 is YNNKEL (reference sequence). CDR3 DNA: TGTGCCAGCAGCCCGACTAGCGGGAACTACAATGAGCAGTTCTTC. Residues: CASSPTSGNYNEQFF.

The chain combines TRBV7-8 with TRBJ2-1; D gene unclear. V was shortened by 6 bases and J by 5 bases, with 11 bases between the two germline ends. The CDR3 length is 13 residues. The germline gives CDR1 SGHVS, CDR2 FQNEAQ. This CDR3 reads CASSLVPDNEQFF. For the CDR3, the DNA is TGTGCCAGCAGTCTCGTCCCGGACAATGAGCAGTTCTTC.

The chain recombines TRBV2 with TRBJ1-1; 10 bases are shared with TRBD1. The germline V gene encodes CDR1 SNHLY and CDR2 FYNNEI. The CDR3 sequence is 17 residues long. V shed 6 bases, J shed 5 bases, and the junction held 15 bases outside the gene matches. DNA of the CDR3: TGTGCCAGCAGGGACTTCCGGGACAGGGGACAGTGGACTGAAGCTTTCTTT. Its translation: CASRDFRDRGQWTEAFF.

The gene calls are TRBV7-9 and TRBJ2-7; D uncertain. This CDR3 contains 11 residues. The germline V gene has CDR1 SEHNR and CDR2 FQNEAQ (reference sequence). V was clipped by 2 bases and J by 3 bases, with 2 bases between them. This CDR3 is CASSLLYEQYF. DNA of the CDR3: TGTGCCAGCAGCTTACTCTACGAGCAGTACTTC.

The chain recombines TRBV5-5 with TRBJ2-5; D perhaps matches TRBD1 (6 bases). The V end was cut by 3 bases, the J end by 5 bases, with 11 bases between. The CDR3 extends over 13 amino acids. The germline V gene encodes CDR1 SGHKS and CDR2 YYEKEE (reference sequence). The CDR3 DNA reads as TGTGCCAGCAGCTCTCACAGGGATGAGACCCAGTACTTC. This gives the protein CASSSHRDETQYF.

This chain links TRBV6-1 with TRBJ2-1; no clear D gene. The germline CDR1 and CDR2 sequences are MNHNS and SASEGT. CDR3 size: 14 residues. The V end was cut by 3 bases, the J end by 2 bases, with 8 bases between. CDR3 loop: CASSDGDTYNEQFF. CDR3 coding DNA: TGTGCCAGCAGTGACGGTGACACCTACAATGAGCAGTTCTTC.

The CDR3 here is CASSLIAGALQETQYF. CDR3 nucleotide sequence: TGCGCCAGCAGCTTAATAGCGGGGGCCCTTCAAGAGACCCAGTACTTC. This chain connects TRBV5-1 to TRBJ2-5, with TRBD2 matching 9 bases. CDR3 size: 16 residues. Germline CDR1 reads SGHRS; CDR2 reads YFSETQ. V lost 2 bases to trimming and J lost 2 bases; unmatched junction nucleotides: 7.